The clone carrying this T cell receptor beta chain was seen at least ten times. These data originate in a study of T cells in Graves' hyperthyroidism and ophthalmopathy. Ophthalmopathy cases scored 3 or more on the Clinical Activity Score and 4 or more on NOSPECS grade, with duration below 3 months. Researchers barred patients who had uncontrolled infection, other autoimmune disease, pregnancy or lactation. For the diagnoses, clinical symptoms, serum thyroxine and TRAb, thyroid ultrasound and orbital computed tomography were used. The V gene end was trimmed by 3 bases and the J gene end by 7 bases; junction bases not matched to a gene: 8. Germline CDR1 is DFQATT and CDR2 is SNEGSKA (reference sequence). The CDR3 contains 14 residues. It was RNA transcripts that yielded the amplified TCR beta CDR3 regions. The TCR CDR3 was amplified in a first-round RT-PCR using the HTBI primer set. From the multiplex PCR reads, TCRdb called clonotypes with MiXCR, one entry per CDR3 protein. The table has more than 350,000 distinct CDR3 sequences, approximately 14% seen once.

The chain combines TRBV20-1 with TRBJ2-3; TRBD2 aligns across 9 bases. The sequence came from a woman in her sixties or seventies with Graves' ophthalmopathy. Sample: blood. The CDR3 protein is CSASGASGTNTQYF. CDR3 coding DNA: TGCAGTGCTAGTGGGGCTAGCGGGACAAATACGCAGTATTTT.